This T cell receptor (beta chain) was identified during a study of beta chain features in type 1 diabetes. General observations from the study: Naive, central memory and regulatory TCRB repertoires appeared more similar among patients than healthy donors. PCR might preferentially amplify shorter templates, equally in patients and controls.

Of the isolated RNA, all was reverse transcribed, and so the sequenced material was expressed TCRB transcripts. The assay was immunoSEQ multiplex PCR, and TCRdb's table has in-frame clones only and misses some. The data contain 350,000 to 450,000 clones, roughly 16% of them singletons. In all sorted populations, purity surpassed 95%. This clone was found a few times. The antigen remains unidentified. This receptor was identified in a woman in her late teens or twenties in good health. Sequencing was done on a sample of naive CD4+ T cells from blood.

DNA of the CDR3: TGTGCCAGCAGCTTAGGGGGCCAACCAGATACGCAGTATTTT. It is translated as CASSLGGQPDTQYF. This chain links TRBV11-2 with TRBJ2-3; tentatively, D is TRBD1 (5 bases). V gave up 1 base and J gave up 4 bases, with 9 bases separating them. The CDR3 extends over 14 amino acids. CDR1 is SGHAT and CDR2 is FQNNGV in the germline V gene.